Each of the 9 T cell receptor beta chains below was sequenced from the same sample in a study of vaccination effects on CD4 cells after COVID-19. Antigen-specific CD4+ T cells were first expanded with viral peptide pools by the ViraFEST assay and only then sequenced. After around nine days in culture, the CD4+ T cells were isolated. The person had PCR-confirmed SARS-CoV-2 infection between March and December 2020. Clones were sequenced by immunoSEQ multiplex PCR, and TCRdb holds only the in-frame ones, with some missing. The profile covers tens of thousands of clones, with around 75% appearing a single time and roughly two fifths taken by the ten largest. What these receptors recognize is not known. The sample in question was CD4+ T cells from PBMCs cultured with a peptide pool, obtained before COVID-19 vaccination. These receptors came from a human donor who had a prior SARS-CoV-2 infection.

V usage is TRBV7-2 and J usage is TRBJ2-7; 10 positions agree with TRBD2. CDR1 SGHTA and CDR2 FQGNSA come from the germline V gene. The CDR3 runs to 15 residues. V shed 5 bases, J shed 1 base, and the junction held 5 bases outside the gene matches. CDR3 nucleotide sequence: TGTGCCAGCAGCCTAACACTAGCGGGGTCCTACGAGCAGTACTTC. It is translated as CASSLTLAGSYEQYF.

The chain links TRBV24-1 to TRBJ2-7; 8 bases map to TRBD1. The germline V gene has CDR1 KGHDR and CDR2 SFDVKD. The CDR3 is 17 amino acids. The J segment lost 9 bases and the V segment lost 3 bases, leaving 18 bases of the junction unmatched. CDR3: CATSDRHLGQDPGRQYF. The CDR3 DNA sequence: TGTGCCACCAGTGATCGGCACCTGGGACAGGACCCAGGGCGGCAGTACTTC.

Only one count was recorded for this clone. This chain joins TRBV18 and TRBJ2-7; D remains unclear. The germline V and J ends were trimmed by 6 bases and 6 bases, with 15 bases remaining between them. The CDR3 covers 13 residues. The germline gives CDR1 KGHSH, CDR2 LQKENI. The CDR3 is CASSSDGDGEQYF. CDR3 coding DNA: TGTGCCAGCTCGTCAGATGGGGATGGCGAGCAGTACTTC.

The J gene is TRBJ2-5, the V gene TRBV7-2, with D possibly being TRBD1 or TRBD2 (5 bases each). V lost 7 bases and J lost 0, with 12 bases in between. The CDR3 has 14 residues. Germline V lookup: CDR1 SGHTA, CDR2 FQGNSA. CDR3 DNA sequence: TGTGCCAGCACCCCGGGACCCCACCAAGAGACCCAGTACTTC. This sequence encodes CASTPGPHQETQYF.

V is TRBV5-1 and J is TRBJ2-1; D possibly uses TRBD1 or TRBD2 (7 bases each). CDR3 size: 14 residues. The V end lost 7 bases, the J end lost 4 bases, and 15 bases lay between the germline ends. The V gene's germline CDR1 is SGHRS and CDR2 YFSETQ. CDR3 DNA: TGCGCCAGCCGTCAGGGGGGGCGGTACAATGAGCAGTTCTTC. Translation: CASRQGGRYNEQFF.

Remarks on this clone: Other DNA sequences in this specimen translate into the identical CDR3. The V and J genes are TRBV5-6 and TRBJ2-1, with 7 bases lining up with TRBD1. Germline V CDR1 and CDR2: SGHDT, YYEEEE. V lost 1 base, J lost 4 bases, and 8 bases stayed unmatched. CDR3 size: 16 residues. CDR3 amino acids: CASSLTGANLYNEQFF. In DNA form, the CDR3 reads TGTGCCAGCAGCTTGACAGGGGCCAATTTATACAATGAGCAGTTCTTC.

V is TRBV19 and J is TRBJ2-1; D is possibly TRBD1 (6 bases). Per the germline V gene, CDR1 is LNHDA and CDR2 is SQIVND (reference sequence). The CDR3 is 14 residues long. V shed 6 bases and J shed 9 bases, with 18 bases lying between them. In DNA, the CDR3 is TGTGCCAGTAGCGCCGCGAGGGGGTTGAGTGAGCAGTTCTTC. The encoded protein is CASSAARGLSEQFF.

This clone was seen just once. The chain recombines TRBV2 with TRBJ2-5; 11 nucleotides agree with TRBD2. The junction had 5 bases not matched to a gene; V was cut back by 5 bases and J by 3 bases. Germline V gives CDR1 SNHLY, CDR2 FYNNEI. The CDR3 spans 15 residues. The CDR3 nucleotides are TGTGCCAGCAGTAGATTACTAGCGGGAGAAGAGACCCAGTACTTC. Protein sequence: CASSRLLAGEETQYF.

The J gene is TRBJ1-6, the V gene TRBV15; D unclear. V dropped 0 bases and J dropped 7 bases, with 4 bases sitting between them. In germline, CDR1 is LNHNV, CDR2 YYDKDF (reference sequence). This CDR3 is built from 13 residues. The CDR3 loop is CATSRDPNSPLHF. The CDR3 region has the DNA TGTGCCACCAGCAGAGACCCGAATTCACCCCTCCACTTT.